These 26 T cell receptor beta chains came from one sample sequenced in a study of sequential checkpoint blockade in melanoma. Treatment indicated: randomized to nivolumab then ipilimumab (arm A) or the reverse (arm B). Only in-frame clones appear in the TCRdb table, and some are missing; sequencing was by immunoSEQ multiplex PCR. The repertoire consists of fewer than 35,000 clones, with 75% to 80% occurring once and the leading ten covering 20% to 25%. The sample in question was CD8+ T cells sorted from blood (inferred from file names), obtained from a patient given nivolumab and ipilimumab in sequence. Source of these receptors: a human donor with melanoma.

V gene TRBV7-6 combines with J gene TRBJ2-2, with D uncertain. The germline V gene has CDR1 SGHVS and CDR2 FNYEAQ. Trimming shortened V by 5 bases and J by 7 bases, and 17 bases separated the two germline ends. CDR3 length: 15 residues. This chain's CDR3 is CASSPSSYSGGELFF. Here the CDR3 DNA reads TGTGCCAGCAGCCCCTCATCCTATTCCGGCGGGGAGCTGTTTTTT.

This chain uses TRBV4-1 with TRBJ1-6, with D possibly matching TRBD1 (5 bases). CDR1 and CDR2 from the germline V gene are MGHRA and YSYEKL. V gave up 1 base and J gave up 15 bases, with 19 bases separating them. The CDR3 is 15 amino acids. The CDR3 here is CASSQVRDGGRDLHF. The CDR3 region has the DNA TGCGCCAGCAGCCAAGTGCGGGACGGAGGAAGGGACCTCCACTTT.

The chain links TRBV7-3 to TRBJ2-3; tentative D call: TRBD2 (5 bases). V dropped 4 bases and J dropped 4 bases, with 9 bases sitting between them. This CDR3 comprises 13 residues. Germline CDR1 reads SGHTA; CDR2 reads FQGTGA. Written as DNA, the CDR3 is TGTGCCAGCAGCTCACTAGGGTCAGATACGCAGTATTTT. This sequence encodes CASSSLGSDTQYF.

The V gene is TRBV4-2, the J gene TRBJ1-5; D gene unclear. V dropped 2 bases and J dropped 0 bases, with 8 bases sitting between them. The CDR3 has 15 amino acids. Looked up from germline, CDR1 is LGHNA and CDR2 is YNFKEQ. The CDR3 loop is CASSQREFSNQPQHF. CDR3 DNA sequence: TGTGCCAGCAGCCAACGAGAGTTTAGCAATCAGCCCCAGCATTTT.

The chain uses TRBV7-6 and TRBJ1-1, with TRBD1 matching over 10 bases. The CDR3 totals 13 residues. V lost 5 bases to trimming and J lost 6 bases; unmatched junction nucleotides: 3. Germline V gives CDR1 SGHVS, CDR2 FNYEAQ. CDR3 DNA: TGTGCCAGCAGCACCGGGACAGGGGCTGAAGCTTTCTTT. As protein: CASSTGTGAEAFF.

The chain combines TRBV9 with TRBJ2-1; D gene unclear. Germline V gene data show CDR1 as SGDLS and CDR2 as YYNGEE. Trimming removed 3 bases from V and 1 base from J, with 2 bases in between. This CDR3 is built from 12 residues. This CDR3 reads CASSASYNEQFF. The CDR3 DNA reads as TGTGCCAGCAGCGCTTCCTACAATGAGCAGTTCTTC.

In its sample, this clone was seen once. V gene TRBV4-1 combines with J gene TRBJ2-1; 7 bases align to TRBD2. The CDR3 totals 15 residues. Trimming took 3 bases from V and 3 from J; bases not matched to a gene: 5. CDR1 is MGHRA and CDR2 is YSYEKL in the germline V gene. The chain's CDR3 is CASSHSGGFYNEQFF. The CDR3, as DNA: TGCGCCAGCAGCCATTCCGGGGGGTTCTACAATGAGCAGTTCTTC.

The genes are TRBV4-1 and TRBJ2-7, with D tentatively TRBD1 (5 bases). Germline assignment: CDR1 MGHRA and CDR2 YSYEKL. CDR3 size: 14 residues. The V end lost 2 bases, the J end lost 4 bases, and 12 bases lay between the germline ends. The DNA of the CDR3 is TGCGCCAGCAGCCAACTCGAAGGGGCTTACGAGCAGTACTTC. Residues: CASSQLEGAYEQYF.

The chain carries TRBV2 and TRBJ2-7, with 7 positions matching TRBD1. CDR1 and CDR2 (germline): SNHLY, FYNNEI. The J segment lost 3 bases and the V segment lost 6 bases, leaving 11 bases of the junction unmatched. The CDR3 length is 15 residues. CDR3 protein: CASSFFRDSSYEQYF. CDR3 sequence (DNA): TGTGCCAGCAGCTTCTTCCGGGACAGCAGCTACGAGCAGTACTTC. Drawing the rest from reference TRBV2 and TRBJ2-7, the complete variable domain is EPEVTQTPSHQVTQMGQEVILRCVPISNHLYFYWYRQILGQKVEFLVSFYNNEISEKSEIFDDQFSVERPDGSNFTLKIRSTKLEDSAMYFCASSFFRDSSYEQYFGPGTRLTVT.

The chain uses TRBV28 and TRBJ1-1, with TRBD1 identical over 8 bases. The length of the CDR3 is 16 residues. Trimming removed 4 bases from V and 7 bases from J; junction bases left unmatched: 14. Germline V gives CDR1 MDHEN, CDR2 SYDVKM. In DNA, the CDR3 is TGTGCCAGCAGTTCACCCTATCAGGGGGCTAGAAGTGAAGCTTTCTTT. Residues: CASSSPYQGARSEAFF. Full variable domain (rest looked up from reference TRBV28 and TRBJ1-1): DVKVTQSSRYLVKRTGEKVFLECVQDMDHENMFWYRQDPGLGLRLIYFSYDVKMKEKGDIPEGYSVSREKKERFSLILESASTNQTSMYLCASSSPYQGARSEAFFGQGTRLTVV.

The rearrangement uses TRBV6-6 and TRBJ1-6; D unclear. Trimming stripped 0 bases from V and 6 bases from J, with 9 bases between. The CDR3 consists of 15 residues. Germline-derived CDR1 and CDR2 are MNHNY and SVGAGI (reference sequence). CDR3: CASSYSTQANSPLHF. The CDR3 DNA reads TGTGCCAGCAGTTACTCGACCCAGGCTAATTCACCCCTCCACTTT.

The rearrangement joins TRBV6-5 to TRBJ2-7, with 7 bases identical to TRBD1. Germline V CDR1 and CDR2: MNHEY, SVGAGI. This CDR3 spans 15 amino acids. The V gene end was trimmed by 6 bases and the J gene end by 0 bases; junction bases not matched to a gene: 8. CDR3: CASSQRDSISYEQYF. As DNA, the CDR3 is TGTGCCAGCAGCCAGAGGGACAGTATCTCCTACGAGCAGTACTTC.

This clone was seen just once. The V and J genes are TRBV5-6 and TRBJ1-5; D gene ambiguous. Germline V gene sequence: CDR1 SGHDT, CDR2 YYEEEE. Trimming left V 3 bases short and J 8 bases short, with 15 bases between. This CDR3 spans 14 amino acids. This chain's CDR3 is CASSSRTWGEPQHF. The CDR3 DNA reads TGTGCCAGCAGCTCAAGGACGTGGGGAGAGCCCCAGCATTTT.

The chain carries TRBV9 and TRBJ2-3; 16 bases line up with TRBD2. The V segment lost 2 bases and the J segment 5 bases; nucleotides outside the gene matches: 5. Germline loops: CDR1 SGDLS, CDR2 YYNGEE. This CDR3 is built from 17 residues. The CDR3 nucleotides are TGTGCCAGCAGCGTGGGGACTAGCGGGAGGGCCGAAGATACGCAGTATTTT. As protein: CASSVGTSGRAEDTQYF. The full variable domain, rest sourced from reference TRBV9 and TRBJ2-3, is DSGVTQTPKHLITATGQRVTLRCSPRSGDLSVYWYQQSLDQGLQFLIQYYNGEERAKGNILERFSAQQFPDLHSELNLSSLELGDSALYFCASSVGTSGRAEDTQYFGPGTRLTVL.

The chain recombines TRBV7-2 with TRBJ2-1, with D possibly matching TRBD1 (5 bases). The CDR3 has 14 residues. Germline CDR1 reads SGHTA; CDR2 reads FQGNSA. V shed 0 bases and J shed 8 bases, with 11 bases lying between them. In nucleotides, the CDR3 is TGTGCCAGCAGCTTAGCGGACACATCCCATGAGCAGTTCTTC. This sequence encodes CASSLADTSHEQFF.

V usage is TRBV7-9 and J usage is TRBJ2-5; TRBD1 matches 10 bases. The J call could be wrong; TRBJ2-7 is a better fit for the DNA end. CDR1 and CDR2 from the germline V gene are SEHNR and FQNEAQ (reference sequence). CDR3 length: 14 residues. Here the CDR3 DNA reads TGTGCCAGCAGCTCGCCCGGGACAGGGGCCGAGCAGTACTTC. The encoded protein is CASSSPGTGAEQYF.

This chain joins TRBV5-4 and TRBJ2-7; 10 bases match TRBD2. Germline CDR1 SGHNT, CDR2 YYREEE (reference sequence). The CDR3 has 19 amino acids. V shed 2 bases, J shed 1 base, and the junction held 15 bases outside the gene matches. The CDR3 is CASSLYGSLAGVRSYEQYF. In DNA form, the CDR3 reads TGTGCCAGCAGCTTATATGGCAGTCTAGCGGGAGTCCGTTCCTACGAGCAGTACTTC.

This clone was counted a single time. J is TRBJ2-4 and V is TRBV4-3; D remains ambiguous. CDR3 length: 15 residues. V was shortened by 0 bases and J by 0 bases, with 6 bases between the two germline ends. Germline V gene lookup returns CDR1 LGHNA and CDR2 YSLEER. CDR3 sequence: CASSQDRLAKNIQYF. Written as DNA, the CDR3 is TGCGCCAGCAGCCAAGATAGATTAGCCAAAAACATTCAGTACTTC.

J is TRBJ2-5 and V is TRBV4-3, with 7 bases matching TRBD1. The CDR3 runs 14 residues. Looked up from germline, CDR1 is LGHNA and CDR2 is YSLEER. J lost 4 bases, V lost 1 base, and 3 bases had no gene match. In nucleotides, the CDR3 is TGCGCCAGCAGCCAAGGCCGGGACAGAGAGACCCAGTACTTC. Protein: CASSQGRDRETQYF.

The CDR3 loop is CASSMGGSYNEQFF. The CDR3 DNA sequence: TGTGCCAGTAGTATGGGGGGCTCCTACAATGAGCAGTTCTTC. The chain carries TRBV19 and TRBJ2-1; D is possibly TRBD2 (6 bases). The germline V gene encodes CDR1 LNHDA and CDR2 SQIVND (reference sequence). V lost 3 bases, J lost 0 bases, and 6 bases lay in between. This CDR3 spans 14 amino acids. Drawing the rest from reference TRBV19 and TRBJ2-1, the complete variable domain is DGGITQSPKYLFRKEGQNVTLSCEQNLNHDAMYWYRQDPGQGLRLIYYSQIVNDFQKGDIAEGYSVSREKKESFPLTVTSAQKNPTAFYLCASSMGGSYNEQFFGPGTRLTVL.

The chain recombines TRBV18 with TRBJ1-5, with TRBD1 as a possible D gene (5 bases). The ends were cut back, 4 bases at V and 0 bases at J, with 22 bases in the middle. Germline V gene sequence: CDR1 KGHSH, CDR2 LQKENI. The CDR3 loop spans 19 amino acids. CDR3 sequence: CASSRTRTLARDSNQPQHF. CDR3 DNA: TGTGCCAGCTCACGAACACGGACGTTAGCCAGGGATAGCAATCAGCCCCAGCATTTT.

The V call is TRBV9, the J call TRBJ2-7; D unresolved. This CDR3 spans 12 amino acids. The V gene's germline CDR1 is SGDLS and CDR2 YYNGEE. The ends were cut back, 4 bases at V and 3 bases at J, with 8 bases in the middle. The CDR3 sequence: CASSPSGYEQYF. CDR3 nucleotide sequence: TGTGCCAGCAGCCCGAGTGGCTACGAGCAGTACTTC.

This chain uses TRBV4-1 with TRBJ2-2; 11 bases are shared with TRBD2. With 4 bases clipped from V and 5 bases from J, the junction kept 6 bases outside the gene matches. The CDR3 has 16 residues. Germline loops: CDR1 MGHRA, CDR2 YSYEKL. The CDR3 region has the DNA TGCGCCAGCAGCCGCGGGGTAGCGGGGGGGACCGGGGAGCTGTTTTTT. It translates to CASSRGVAGGTGELFF.

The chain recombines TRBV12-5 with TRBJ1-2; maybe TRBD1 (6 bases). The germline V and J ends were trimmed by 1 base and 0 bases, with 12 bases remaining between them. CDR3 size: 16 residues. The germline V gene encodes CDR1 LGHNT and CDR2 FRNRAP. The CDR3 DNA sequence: TGTGCTAGTGGTTTGGAGCGGGACAAAGCTAACTATGGCTACACCTTC. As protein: CASGLERDKANYGYTF.

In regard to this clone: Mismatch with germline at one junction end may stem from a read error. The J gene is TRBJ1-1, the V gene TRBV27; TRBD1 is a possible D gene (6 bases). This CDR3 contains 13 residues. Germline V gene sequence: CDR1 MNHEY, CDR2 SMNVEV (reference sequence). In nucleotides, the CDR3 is TGTGCCAGCAGTCTATCCTCGGACAGTGAAGCTTTCTTT. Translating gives CASSLSSDSEAFF.

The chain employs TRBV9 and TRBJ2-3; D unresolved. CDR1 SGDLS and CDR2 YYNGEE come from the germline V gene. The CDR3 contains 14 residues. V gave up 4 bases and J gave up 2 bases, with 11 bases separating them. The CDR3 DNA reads TGTGCCAGCAGCACAAAACCGAACACAGATACGCAGTATTTT. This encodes CASSTKPNTDTQYF.